This TCR beta chain was observed in a study of T cells in women clearing cervical HPV infection. Background on the study: Controls were women whose single incident HPV16 infection cleared within 12 months without precancer or cancer.

Here immunoSEQ multiplex PCR was the method, and the copy in TCRdb shows in-frame clones only, minus some. Recorded for this sample: about 35,000 clones. Study results and limitations: CIN3+ cases had significantly higher TCR repertoire richness than controls, but evenness did not differ. TRBV6-7 relative abundance averaged roughly 0.1% in cases and under 0.2% in controls.

Of note for this clone: Its antigen is undetermined. The CDR3 is cut off 3 residues early in the read; its end comes from the germline J gene.

Looked up from germline, CDR1 is SSHAT and CDR2 is FNYEAQ (reference sequence). The CDR3 sequence is 16 residues long. The trim removed 4 bases at V and 5 bases at J, leaving 6 bases unmatched. The source is a woman between 18 and 70 years old with a cervical HPV16 infection that either progressed to CIN3+ or cleared (not recorded which). This sequence joins TRBV7-7 and TRBJ2-5, with 14 bases aligning to TRBD2. Source material: blood buffy coat. CDR3 region: CASSSGTSGGTETQYF. Incomplete CDR3 DNA: TGTGCCAGCAGCTCCGGGACTAGCGGGGGTACGGAGACC.